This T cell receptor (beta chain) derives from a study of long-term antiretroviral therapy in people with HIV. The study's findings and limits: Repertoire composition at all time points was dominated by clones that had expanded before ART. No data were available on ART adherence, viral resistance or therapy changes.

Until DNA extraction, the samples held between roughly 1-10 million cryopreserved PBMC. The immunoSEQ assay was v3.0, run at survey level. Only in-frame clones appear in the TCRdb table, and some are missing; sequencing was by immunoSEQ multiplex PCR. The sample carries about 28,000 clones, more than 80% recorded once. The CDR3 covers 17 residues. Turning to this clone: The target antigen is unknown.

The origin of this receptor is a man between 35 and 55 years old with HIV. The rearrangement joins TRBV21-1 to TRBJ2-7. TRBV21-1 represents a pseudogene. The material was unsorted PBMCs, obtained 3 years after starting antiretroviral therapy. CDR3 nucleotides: TGTGCCAGCAGCAAAGGAGAGGACCGGGGCCCCCTCCTCGAGCAGTACTTC. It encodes CASSKGEDRGPLLEQYF.